These T cell receptor beta chains were read from a single sample in a study of CD8 T cell repertoires and HIV-1 epitope variants. Generated by immunoSEQ multiplex PCR, the TCRdb table keeps only in-frame clones and is missing some. This repertoire shows thousands of clones, 64% found once; its top ten account for about 45%. No antigen is known for these receptors. The sample was cultured CD8+ T cells derived from PBMCs. Receptor source: a male donor with HIV. Both conserved end residues are part of each CDR3. A D gene is named only where the DNA matches it firmly. Size values are once, few and many counts, or a class for expanded clones, and some rows have none.

d_gene: .; abundance: large; j_gene: TRBJ2-5; v_gene: TRBV28; CDR3aa: CASSSPLGGETQYF; CDR3nt: TGTGCCAGCAGTTCACCCCTGGGGGGAGAGACCCAGTACTTC
d_gene: TRBD2; abundance: .; j_gene: TRBJ2-1; v_gene: TRBV27; CDR3aa: CASSQKASGGPYNEQFF; CDR3nt: TGTGCCAGCAGTCAAAAAGCTAGCGGGGGCCCCTACAATGAGCAGTTCTTC
d_gene: TRBD2; abundance: .; j_gene: TRBJ2-1; v_gene: TRBV6-5; CDR3aa: CASSYWGRDEQFF; CDR3nt: TGTGCCAGCAGTTACTGGGGGAGGGATGAGCAGTTCTTC
d_gene: .; abundance: .; j_gene: TRBJ1-2; v_gene: TRBV7-2; CDR3aa: CASSRGSGGEAGYTF; CDR3nt: TGTGCCAGCAGCCGGGGCTCCGGGGGCGAGGCCGGCTACACCTTC
d_gene: TRBD1; abundance: .; j_gene: TRBJ1-6; v_gene: TRBV9; CDR3aa: CASDPGQGYSPLHF; CDR3nt: TGTGCCAGCGACCCGGGACAGGGGTATTCACCCCTCCACTTT
d_gene: .; abundance: .; j_gene: TRBJ2-3; v_gene: TRBV5-4; CDR3aa: CASSSPEEGGIDTQYF; CDR3nt: TGTGCCAGCAGCTCGCCCGAGGAGGGTGGCATAGATACGCAGTATTTT
d_gene: .; abundance: .; j_gene: TRBJ1-5; v_gene: TRBV30; CDR3aa: CAWSPRGDQPQHF; CDR3nt: TGTGCCTGGAGTCCCCGGGGGGATCAGCCCCAGCATTTT
d_gene: TRBD2; abundance: .; j_gene: TRBJ2-3; v_gene: TRBV28; CDR3aa: CASSPRGGYTDTQYF; CDR3nt: TGTGCCAGCAGCCCCCGGGGGGGCTACACAGATACGCAGTATTTT
d_gene: .; abundance: .; j_gene: TRBJ2-7; v_gene: TRBV7-2; CDR3aa: CASSLFVSYEQYF; CDR3nt: TGTGCCAGCAGTCTTTTTGTTTCCTACGAGCAGTACTTC
d_gene: TRBD2; abundance: .; j_gene: TRBJ2-1; v_gene: TRBV28; CDR3aa: CISGKTYNEQFF; CDR3nt: TGTATTAGCGGGAAAACCTACAATGAGCAGTTCTTC
d_gene: .; abundance: few; j_gene: TRBJ2-7; v_gene: TRBV7-6; CDR3aa: CASSLVESYEQYF; CDR3nt: TGTGCCAGCAGCTTAGTGGAATCCTACGAGCAGTACTTC